The 23 T cell receptor beta chains presented below share a single source sample, sequenced in a study of blood T cell repertoires in COVID-19. Some clones are missing from TCRdb's copy, which holds only in-frame ones; the method was immunoSEQ multiplex PCR. The sample lists about 170,000 clones, about four fifths occurring once. Sequencing was performed on peripheral blood. These receptor sequences come from a woman older than 75 with acute or convalescent COVID-19.

This rearrangement joins TRBV6-5 to TRBJ2-7; D gene ambiguous. V lost 5 bases and J 1 base, leaving 12 bases between the germline ends. The CDR3 loop spans 14 amino acids. Germline V gives CDR1 MNHEY, CDR2 SVGAGI. DNA for the CDR3: TGTGCCAGCAGTCAACCGACAAGGTCCTACGAGCAGTACTTC. Residues: CASSQPTRSYEQYF.

This sequence joins TRBV2 and TRBJ2-7; 10 nucleotides line up with TRBD1. The CDR3 runs 16 residues. Germline CDR1 reads SNHLY; CDR2 reads FYNNEI. The junction had 7 bases not matched to a gene; V was cut back by 2 bases and J by 3 bases. For the CDR3, the DNA is TGTGCCAGCAGTGAAAAGAGGGACAGGGGATTCTACGAGCAGTACTTC. Protein sequence: CASSEKRDRGFYEQYF.

This chain links TRBV4-3 with TRBJ2-3, with D tentatively TRBD2 (5 bases). Germline assignment: CDR1 LGHNA and CDR2 YSLEER. V was shortened by 1 base and J by 5 bases, with 13 bases between the two germline ends. The CDR3 loop spans 15 amino acids. The CDR3 coding sequence is TGCGCCAGCAGCCAAGGACCCGCGGGTGGAGATACGCAGTATTTT. This sequence encodes CASSQGPAGGDTQYF.

This sequence joins TRBV7-2 and TRBJ2-5, with 8 bases lining up with TRBD1. The J segment lost 1 base and the V segment lost 3 bases, leaving 4 bases of the junction unmatched. The CDR3 spans 15 residues. In germline, CDR1 is SGHTA, CDR2 FQGNSA. CDR3 residues: CASSLGGQGQETQYF. CDR3 sequence (DNA): TGTGCCAGCAGCTTGGGCGGACAGGGCCAAGAGACCCAGTACTTC.

This clone was counted once. The V call is TRBV5-5, the J call TRBJ2-7, with D perhaps matching TRBD2 (7 bases). Trimming removed 4 bases from V and 2 bases from J, with 13 bases in between. This CDR3 has 14 residues. CDR1 is SGHKS, CDR2 YYEKEE, per germline (reference sequence). Written as DNA, the CDR3 is TGTGCCAGCAGCCTAGGGGGGGGACCCTACGAGCAGTACTTC. This encodes CASSLGGGPYEQYF.

The J gene is TRBJ2-7, the V gene TRBV6-2 or TRBV6-3; D unresolved. The ends were cut back, 2 bases at V and 4 bases at J, with 6 bases in the middle. This CDR3 comprises 12 residues. Germline V gene lookup returns CDR1 MNHEY and CDR2 SVGEGT. The CDR3 region is CASSYQLYEQYF. The CDR3 coding sequence is TGTGCCAGCAGTTACCAACTATACGAGCAGTACTTC.

This chain connects TRBV7-9 to TRBJ2-7, with TRBD2 identical over 7 bases. The CDR3 totals 12 residues. The J segment lost 7 bases and the V segment lost 6 bases, leaving 6 bases of the junction unmatched. Germline CDR1 and CDR2: SEHNR and FQNEAQ (reference sequence). The CDR3: CASSNSGSEQYF. In nucleotides, the CDR3 is TGTGCCAGCAGTAATAGCGGGTCAGAGCAGTACTTC.

The chain joins TRBV19 to TRBJ2-7; tentative D call: TRBD1 (6 bases). CDR1 and CDR2 from the germline V gene are LNHDA and SQIVND (reference sequence). This CDR3 spans 13 amino acids. Trimming left V 4 bases short and J 5 bases short, with 12 bases between. The CDR3 DNA is TGTGCCAGTAGTAGTGCCGAGGGGGACGAGCAGTACTTC. It is translated as CASSSAEGDEQYF.

The chain employs TRBV28 and TRBJ2-1; TRBD1 might be the D (5 bases). The CDR3 is 13 amino acids. With 6 bases removed from V and 4 bases from J, the gap between germline ends came to 10 bases. Looked up from germline, CDR1 is MDHEN and CDR2 is SYDVKM. The CDR3 is CASRPTEYNEQFF. The CDR3 nucleotides are TGTGCCAGCAGACCGACAGAGTACAATGAGCAGTTCTTC.

This clone appeared a single time. This chain connects TRBV5-1 to TRBJ1-6, with unresolved D. The germline CDR1 and CDR2 sequences are SGHRS and YFSETQ. Deletions cut 0 bases from V and 8 bases from J, with 9 bases between. This CDR3 has 14 residues. The CDR3 reads CASSLVGGDSPLHF. CDR3 DNA: TGCGCCAGCAGCTTGGTAGGCGGGGATTCACCCCTCCACTTT.

This chain links TRBV5-8 with TRBJ2-1, with 7 nucleotides matching TRBD2. Germline lookup yields CDR1 SGHTS and CDR2 YDEGEE. The CDR3 spans 15 residues. Trimming took 5 bases from V and 7 from J; bases not matched to a gene: 12. The CDR3 DNA reads as TGTGCCAGCAGGCAGCCAAATTGGGGGGGTAATGAGCAGTTCTTC. Translating it yields CASRQPNWGGNEQFF.

The chain employs TRBV2 and TRBJ1-4; D may be TRBD1 (6 bases). CDR1 and CDR2 (germline): SNHLY, FYNNEI. This CDR3 is 16 amino acids long. Trimming removed 2 bases from V and 7 bases from J, with 17 bases in between. This CDR3 is CASSEPFRGGSEKLFF. As DNA, the CDR3 is TGTGCCAGCAGTGAACCTTTCAGGGGCGGGAGTGAAAAACTGTTTTTT.

The chain carries TRBV5-1 and TRBJ2-1, with 9 bases matching TRBD1. The V segment lost 6 bases and the J segment 6 bases; nucleotides outside the gene matches: 7. The CDR3 has 14 residues. Germline loops: CDR1 SGHRS, CDR2 YFSETQ. The CDR3 sequence is CASTSGQGSNEQFF. DNA for the CDR3: TGCGCCAGCACCTCCGGACAGGGGTCCAATGAGCAGTTCTTC.

The chain carries TRBV5-4 and TRBJ2-5; D may be TRBD1 (5 bases). Trimming stripped 4 bases from V and 0 bases from J, with 10 bases between. Germline V gene sequence: CDR1 SGHNT, CDR2 YYREEE (reference sequence). The CDR3 runs 14 residues. The CDR3 sequence is CASSPRQNQETQYF. The CDR3 DNA is TGTGCCAGCAGCCCGCGACAGAACCAAGAGACCCAGTACTTC.

The chain joins TRBV12-3 or TRBV12-4 to TRBJ2-7; 7 bases are a match to TRBD1. V dropped 4 bases and J dropped 6; count of bases not matched to a gene: 3. The CDR3 covers 12 residues. CDR3 nucleotide sequence: TGTGCCAGCAGTTACAGGGGCGGCGAGCAGTACTTC. Protein product: CASSYRGGEQYF.

This sequence joins TRBV18 and TRBJ1-1, with D possibly TRBD1 on 6 matching bases. Trimming removed 3 bases at V and 5 bases at J, with 13 bases between. The V gene's germline CDR1 is KGHSH and CDR2 LQKENI. This CDR3 is 14 amino acids long. This CDR3 reads CASSPLTQGTEAFF. The DNA of the CDR3 is TGTGCCAGCTCACCGCTTACGCAGGGGACTGAAGCTTTCTTT.

A note on this clone: The same CDR3 is also encoded by other DNA sequences in this sample. The J gene is TRBJ2-3, the V gene TRBV9, with 7 bases matching TRBD1. Germline loops: CDR1 SGDLS, CDR2 YYNGEE. With V trimmed by 3 bases and J by 1 base, 5 bases remained unmatched. This CDR3 has 15 amino acids. This chain's CDR3 is CASSARQGGTDTQYF. DNA of the CDR3: TGTGCCAGCAGCGCGAGACAGGGAGGCACAGATACGCAGTATTTT. Together with reference TRBV9 and TRBJ2-3, the CDR3 gives the full variable domain: DSGVTQTPKHLITATGQRVTLRCSPRSGDLSVYWYQQSLDQGLQFLIQYYNGEERAKGNILERFSAQQFPDLHSELNLSSLELGDSALYFCASSARQGGTDTQYFGPGTRLTVL.

This rearrangement joins TRBV3-1 (or the pseudogene TRBV3-2) to TRBJ1-6, with D perhaps TRBD1 (5 bases). Between the trimmed V and J ends, which lost 0 bases and 3 bases, there was a span of 12 bases. Looked up from germline, CDR1 is LGHDT and CDR2 is YNNKEL (reference sequence). This CDR3 comprises 17 residues. The chain's CDR3 is CASSQEGGVVYNSPLHF. CDR3 coding DNA: TGTGCCAGCAGCCAAGAGGGGGGGGTAGTCTATAATTCACCCCTCCACTTT.

This chain connects TRBV7-2 to TRBJ2-3; D remains unclear. This CDR3 region has 16 residues. Trimming cost V 5 bases and J 7 bases, with 22 bases left between them. Per the germline V gene, CDR1 is SGHTA and CDR2 is FQGNSA. CDR3 bases: TGTGCCAGCAGCCTCACCGGGTCACCCCTCCGGAATACGCAGTATTTT. This translates into CASSLTGSPLRNTQYF. The whole variable domain, remainder taken from reference TRBV7-2 and TRBJ2-3, is GAGVSQSPSNKVTEKGKDVELRCDPISGHTALYWYRQSLGQGLEFLIYFQGNSAPDKSGLPSDRFSAERTGGSVSTLTIQRTQQEDSAVYLCASSLTGSPLRNTQYFGPGTRLTVL.

This clone was counted between two and nine times. The chain combines TRBV6-4 with TRBJ1-6; 8 positions match TRBD1. This CDR3 region has 15 residues. Germline V gives CDR1 MRHNA, CDR2 SNTAGT. V shed 7 bases and J 8 bases; nucleotides not matched to a gene: 10. CDR3 sequence: CASTRQGLLHSPLHF. DNA for the CDR3: TGTGCCAGCACCCGACAGGGGTTACTGCATTCACCCCTCCACTTT.

This rearrangement joins TRBV12-3 or TRBV12-4 to TRBJ1-1; no firm D call. V lost 1 base and J lost 12, with 12 bases in between. The CDR3 totals 12 residues. The CDR3 DNA follows: TGTGCCAGCAGTTTAGGGTCCCGACACTCTTTCTTT. Amino acid sequence: CASSLGSRHSFF.

This clone was detected only a few times. J is TRBJ2-1 and V is TRBV5-1; 9 bases are a match to TRBD2. Losses at the gene ends were 2 bases for V and 2 bases for J; bases not matched to a gene: 2. The V gene's germline CDR1 is SGHRS and CDR2 YFSETQ. CDR3 size: 15 residues. This CDR3 reads CASSFSSGTYNEQFF. CDR3 nucleotides: TGCGCCAGCAGCTTTTCTAGCGGGACCTACAATGAGCAGTTCTTC.

This clone showed up just a few times. This chain connects TRBV14 to TRBJ1-1; D not resolved. CDR3 length: 13 amino acids. With 1 base removed from V and 9 bases from J, the gap between germline ends came to 12 bases. Germline loops: CDR1 SGHDN, CDR2 FVKESK. The CDR3 nucleotides read TGTGCCAGCAGCCAAGGAGGGCGTGGTAAAGCTTTCTTT. Amino acid sequence: CASSQGGRGKAFF.